This TCR beta chain comes out of a study of vaccination and CD4 T cells after COVID-19. Overall study: Collection of post-vaccine samples followed dose two by a median about 75 days, spanning a range of 14 to 241. Stimulation of the cells used overlapping spike peptide pools from SARS-CoV-2 and from the common cold coronaviruses HCoV-NL63, HCoV-OC43 and HCoV-229E. Cultures acting as controls obtained a CEFX pool, an HIV-1 Nef pool, or no peptide.

As to treatment: approximately 10-day PBMC culture with coronavirus spike peptide pools or control peptides (ViraFEST assay). The unexposed donor provided CD4+ T cells, which were taken before the COVID-19 pandemic (2011-2018). Each well held approximately 2 million PBMCs in IL-2 (about 9.6 IU/ml) medium with about 10 ug/ml peptide pools. The CDR3 is 17 amino acids. Trimming pared 3 bases from V and 2 bases from J, leaving 17 bases between. CDR1 and CDR2 from the germline V gene are MGHDK and SYGVNS. Cultured CD4+ T-cell DNA underwent Oncomine TCR Beta short-read sequencing. Genomic DNA was extracted from cultured CD4+ T cells. TCRdb re-analysed the PCR reads in MiXCR, keeping a single row per CDR3 protein. The table records roughly 10,000 distinct CDR3 sequences, less than 45% of them present only once. Worth noting for this clonotype: The antigen is not known.

The V and J genes are TRBV25-1 and TRBJ1-3; the D gene is possibly TRBD1 (5 bases). Sequencing input: CD4+ T cells from blood, cultured in vitro. This TCR derives from a human donor in good health. This CDR3 reads CASSEFGLTVTGNTIYF. The CDR3, as DNA: TGTGCCAGCAGTGAGTTTGGATTGACAGTCACTGGAAACACCATATATTTT.